This T cell receptor (beta chain) was found in a study of T cells after yellow fever vaccination. This clonotype appeared a few times. Its antigen is currently unknown. This CDR3 comprises 14 residues. V was clipped by 5 bases and J by 8 bases, with 16 bases between them. CDR1 and CDR2 from the germline V gene are SGHVS and FQNEAQ. Template-switching 5'RACE yielded the TCR cDNA; a universal primer site and UMIs were added in the process. Using its own MiXCR run on the 5' RACE reads, TCRdb lists one record per CDR3 protein. The table lists 250,000 to 400,000 distinct CDR3 sequences, approximately 4% of them singletons. Regarding the study as a whole: The secondary T-cell response peaked on day 5, not day 15, but was weaker. Booster sampling recovered most clones from primary vaccination (around 97% CD4, around 88% CD8). Few clonotypes appeared in both CD4 and CD8 compartments.

The gene calls are TRBV7-8 and TRBJ2-4; no clear D gene. The receptor comes from a man younger than 35 who received the YFV17D yellow fever vaccine. The material was PBMCs, obtained 15 days after the yellow fever booster vaccination. DNA for the CDR3: TGTGCCAGCAGCCAATTAAGTCCGATGGACATTCAGTACTTC. This encodes CASSQLSPMDIQYF.